What follows are 9 T cell receptor beta chains derived from one specimen sequenced in a study of shared clonotypes between healthy human individuals. TCRdb's table, derived via immunoSEQ multiplex PCR, lists solely in-frame clones and lacks some. The sample has 2 million or so clones, about 95% seen once. Naive CD8 isolation took CD45RO-negative cells positively selected for CCR7 and excluded terminally differentiated effector memory CD45RA+ cells. The sample consisted of naive CD8+ T cells sorted from blood. All receptors come from a man aged 18 to 30 in good health.

This clone was counted once. The CDR3 protein is CASSSTPTESSRYGYTF. The DNA for the CDR3 is TGTGCCAGCAGCTCTACCCCCACGGAATCCTCGAGGTATGGCTACACCTTC. V gene TRBV13 combines with J gene TRBJ1-2; no clear D. This CDR3 region has 17 residues. Trimming pared 4 bases from V and 5 bases from J, leaving 23 bases between. Germline CDR1 reads PRHDT; CDR2 reads FYEKMQ (reference sequence).

The V gene is TRBV28, the J gene TRBJ1-4; D is undetermined. The CDR3 extends over 15 amino acids. Trimming shortened V by 4 bases and J by 0 bases, and 9 bases separated the two germline ends. Germline-derived CDR1 and CDR2 are MDHEN and SYDVKM. CDR3 bases: TGTGCCAGCAGTTCCCCCTCGGCAACTAATGAAAAACTGTTTTTT. Encoded protein: CASSSPSATNEKLFF.

Regarding this clone: This CDR3 is also generated by other DNA sequences in the sample. The chain couples TRBV15 to TRBJ2-7; 11 bases match TRBD1. Germline V gene data show CDR1 as LNHNV and CDR2 as YYDKDF (reference sequence). Trimming cost V 3 bases and J 4 bases; bases outside gene matches: 2. The CDR3 contains 14 residues. The CDR3 DNA sequence: TGTGCCACCAGCAGGGGGACAGGGGGTTACGAGCAGTACTTC. Its protein product is CATSRGTGGYEQYF.

The genes are TRBV30 and TRBJ2-7, with 7 bases lining up with TRBD2. Germline values: CDR1 GTSNPN, CDR2 SVGIG (reference sequence). CDR3 size: 13 residues. With V trimmed by 0 bases and J by 3 bases, 2 bases remained unmatched. As DNA, the CDR3 is TGTGCCTGGAGTGTACTAGCGAACTACGAGCAGTACTTC. Residues: CAWSVLANYEQYF.

For the CDR3, the DNA is TGTGCCAGCAGCGCGGACTATACCTACGAGCAGTACTTC. Residues: CASSADYTYEQYF. The chain is built from TRBV7-6 and TRBJ2-7, with a tentative D call TRBD2 (6 bases). The CDR3 is 13 amino acids. The V end was cut by 5 bases, the J end by 2 bases, with 10 bases between. Germline V gene sequence: CDR1 SGHVS, CDR2 FNYEAQ.

The chain links TRBV7-6 to TRBJ2-3; 14 nucleotides align to TRBD2. The CDR3 runs to 16 residues. Germline CDR1 is SGHVS and CDR2 is FNYEAQ. V was clipped by 5 bases and J by 5 bases; unmatched bases: 6. The CDR3 DNA follows: TGTGCCAGCAGCCAGACTAGCGGGAGGGCTGGAGATACGCAGTATTTT. Encoded protein: CASSQTSGRAGDTQYF.

The CDR3 DNA sequence: TGTGCCAGCAGCTTAGGTATGGGGGACAATGAAAAACTGTTTTTT. It yields the protein CASSLGMGDNEKLFF. The rearrangement uses TRBV7-9 and TRBJ1-4, with TRBD1 as a possible D gene (5 bases). V dropped 1 base and J dropped 5 bases, with 11 bases sitting between them. Looked up from germline, CDR1 is SEHNR and CDR2 is FQNEAQ (reference sequence). This CDR3 has 15 amino acids.

This chain links TRBV28 with TRBJ2-7; 11 bases match TRBD2. V shed 5 bases and J 4 bases; nucleotides not matched to a gene: 10. CDR3 length: 16 residues. CDR1 and CDR2 (germline): MDHEN, SYDVKM. This CDR3 reads CASSVPGTSGDYEQYF. For the CDR3, the DNA is TGTGCCAGCAGTGTCCCCGGGACTAGCGGAGATTACGAGCAGTACTTC.

The chain recombines TRBV10-3 with TRBJ1-1, with D possibly being TRBD1 (5 bases). The V gene's germline CDR1 is ENHRY and CDR2 SYGVKD. V dropped 10 bases and J dropped 4 bases, with 10 bases sitting between them. The CDR3 has 11 amino acids. The CDR3 protein is CASTGATEAFF. The DNA of the CDR3 is TGTGCCAGCACAGGCGCCACTGAAGCTTTCTTT.